The 28 T cell receptor beta chains given below trace back to one sample, sequenced in a study of T-cell memory formation after mild COVID-19. TCRdb itself ran the 5' RACE reads through MiXCR, one entry per CDR3 protein. Of 470,000 or so distinct CDR3 sequences listed, about 23% were seen once; the top ten hold under 15%. The sample consisted of PBMCs or a T cell subset sorted from them (not recorded which). The receptors derive from an adult woman who had mild COVID-19 (a few samples of this study predate the infection). Cell type and time point are not known.

The rearrangement joins TRBV2 to TRBJ2-7; 8 positions match TRBD1. This CDR3 comprises 14 residues. Trimming removed 9 bases from V and 2 bases from J; junction bases left unmatched: 9. The germline V gene has CDR1 SNHLY and CDR2 FYNNEI. In DNA form, the CDR3 reads TGTGCCAGTACGAGACAGGGGACCGCCTACGAGCAGTACTTC. Encoded protein: CASTRQGTAYEQYF.

The gene calls are TRBV14 and TRBJ2-1; a weak D match, TRBD2 (6 bases). The CDR3 spans 14 residues. V lost 5 bases and J lost 4, with 12 bases in between. Germline V lookup: CDR1 SGHDN, CDR2 FVKESK. The CDR3 coding sequence is TGTGCCAGCAGCTTGACTAGAGTGTACAATGAGCAGTTCTTC. Its translation: CASSLTRVYNEQFF.

The chain is built from TRBV9 and TRBJ2-3; 10 positions agree with TRBD2. V lost 0 bases, J lost 0 bases, and 4 bases stayed unmatched. The CDR3 has 17 residues. Germline assignment: CDR1 SGDLS and CDR2 YYNGEE. The CDR3 nucleotides are TGTGCCAGCAGCGTAGGACTAGCGGGCGCTAGCACAGATACGCAGTATTTT. Translating gives CASSVGLAGASTDTQYF. Variable domain in full (rest from reference TRBV9 and TRBJ2-3): DSGVTQTPKHLITATGQRVTLRCSPRSGDLSVYWYQQSLDQGLQFLIQYYNGEERAKGNILERFSAQQFPDLHSELNLSSLELGDSALYFCASSVGLAGASTDTQYFGPGTRLTVL.

This clonotype was recorded a few times. The chain carries TRBV18 and TRBJ1-4; 8 positions match TRBD1. J was trimmed by 4 bases and V by 4 bases; bases with no gene match: 2. Germline CDR1 KGHSH, CDR2 LQKENI. The CDR3 runs 14 residues. CDR3 DNA: TGTGCCAGCTCACGGACAGGGATTAATGAAAAACTGTTTTTT. Translating gives CASSRTGINEKLFF.

The rearrangement links TRBV5-1 to TRBJ2-1; 15 bases are a match to TRBD2. CDR1 SGHRS and CDR2 YFSETQ come from the germline V gene. The CDR3 spans 15 residues. V lost 0 bases, J lost 10 bases, and 2 bases stayed unmatched. CDR3 sequence reads: CASSLAGTSGGEQFF. The CDR3 DNA follows: TGCGCCAGCAGCTTGGCCGGGACTAGCGGGGGGGAGCAGTTCTTC.

In this sample, this clonotype turned up a few times. V and J are TRBV3-1 and TRBJ2-7; D call uncertain. The V gene's germline CDR1 is LGHDT and CDR2 YNNKEL (reference sequence). Trimming took off 4 bases at V and 2 bases at J, with 15 bases between the two ends. CDR3 length: 15 residues. The CDR3 here is CASSPMWAATYEQYF. Written as DNA, the CDR3 is TGTGCCAGCAGCCCCATGTGGGCGGCTACCTACGAGCAGTACTTC.

The chain links TRBV6-5 to TRBJ2-3; possible D gene TRBD1, 5 bases. V was cut by 3 bases and J by 1 base, with 11 bases left in between. The V gene's germline CDR1 is MNHEY and CDR2 SVGAGI. The CDR3 spans 15 residues. CDR3 loop: CASSYRGRRTDTQYF. CDR3 sequence (DNA): TGTGCCAGCAGTTATAGGGGAAGACGCACAGATACGCAGTATTTT.

This clonotype was observed a handful of times. The chain has TRBV7-3 and TRBJ1-6, with D hard to call. Germline CDR1 and CDR2: SGHTA and FQGTGA. The CDR3 is made up of 14 amino acids. The V end was cut by 2 bases, the J end by 10 bases, with 12 bases between. This CDR3 reads CASSLEGFGSPLHF. CDR3 nucleotide sequence: TGTGCCAGCAGCTTAGAAGGTTTTGGATCACCCCTCCACTTT.

The table lists this clonotype with a few counts. J is TRBJ2-7 and V is TRBV15; 8 nucleotides line up with TRBD1. This CDR3 region has 16 residues. V shed 1 base and J 0 bases; nucleotides not matched to a gene: 5. The V gene's germline CDR1 is LNHNV and CDR2 YYDKDF (reference sequence). The CDR3 loop reads CATSRGQGISSYEQYF. The CDR3 DNA follows: TGTGCCACCAGCAGAGGACAGGGGATAAGCTCCTACGAGCAGTACTTC.

This clonotype has a handful of counts. The rearrangement uses TRBV24-1 and TRBJ1-2; no clear D gene. This CDR3 is 14 amino acids long. The germline CDR1 and CDR2 sequences are KGHDR and SFDVKD. V lost 0 bases to trimming and J lost 7 bases, with 11 bases between them. CDR3 sequence reads: CATSDLGGFGGYTF. The CDR3, as DNA: TGTGCCACCAGTGATTTGGGAGGTTTTGGTGGCTACACCTTC.

This clonotype was found a few times. The V and J genes are TRBV29-1 and TRBJ2-7; a weak D match, TRBD2 (5 bases). V was pared by 5 bases and J by 2 bases, with 13 bases between. The CDR3 is made up of 13 amino acids. The germline gives CDR1 SQVTM, CDR2 ANQGSEA. The CDR3 DNA reads TGCAGCGTTTTGGGAGATACCGCCTACGAGCAGTACTTC. Protein: CSVLGDTAYEQYF.

The rearrangement joins TRBV7-9 to TRBJ1-1, with TRBD1 identical over 7 bases. Germline CDR1 is SEHNR and CDR2 is FQNEAQ (reference sequence). The CDR3 is made up of 14 amino acids. Trimming removed 5 bases from V and 1 base from J; junction bases left unmatched: 4. As DNA, the CDR3 is TGTGCCAGCAGCCCGAGGGGGCAGAACACTGAAGCTTTCTTT. It translates to CASSPRGQNTEAFF.

This clonotype was seen only a few times. This sequence joins TRBV20-1 and TRBJ1-4; 7 bases match TRBD1. The germline gives CDR1 DFQATT, CDR2 SNEGSKA (reference sequence). The CDR3 covers 14 residues. Losses at the gene ends were 5 bases for V and 8 bases for J; bases not matched to a gene: 11. CDR3 in DNA: TGCAGTGCTCGACCACAGGGGTTGGGGGAAAAACTGTTTTTT. It is translated as CSARPQGLGEKLFF.

V is TRBV12-3 or TRBV12-4 and J is TRBJ2-3; D is uncertain. This CDR3 spans 15 amino acids. Deletions cut 3 bases from V and 2 bases from J, with 12 bases between. In nucleotides, the CDR3 is TGTGCCAGCAGTTTCCGGTGGCCTTTCACAGATACGCAGTATTTT. Translated: CASSFRWPFTDTQYF.

The chain recombines TRBV12-3 or TRBV12-4 with TRBJ1-2; TRBD1 is a possible D gene (5 bases). Trimming removed 4 bases at V and 8 bases at J, with 23 bases between. This CDR3 contains 16 residues. The CDR3 DNA sequence: TGTGCCAGCAGTTCAACATCCCGGGACCGTCCACGGGGCTACACCTTC. Encoded protein: CASSSTSRDRPRGYTF.

The rearrangement joins TRBV5-8 to TRBJ2-3; TRBD1 matches 10 bases. CDR1 and CDR2 from the germline V gene are SGHTS and YDEGEE. There are 15 residues in the CDR3. Trimming removed 4 bases from V and 5 bases from J; junction bases left unmatched: 7. The CDR3 sequence is CASSQGQGYGDTQYF. The CDR3 DNA is TGTGCCAGCAGCCAGGGACAGGGGTATGGAGATACGCAGTATTTT.

The chain joins TRBV15 to TRBJ1-1; the D is unclear. CDR3 length equals 13 residues. Germline V gene sequence: CDR1 LNHNV, CDR2 YYDKDF (reference sequence). The germline V and J ends were trimmed by 0 bases and 5 bases, with 7 bases remaining between them. CDR3 sequence reads: CATSRDPGTEAFF. CDR3 bases: TGTGCCACCAGCAGAGATCCGGGGACTGAAGCTTTCTTT.

V gene TRBV7-9 combines with J gene TRBJ2-7; 9 bases map to TRBD2. CDR1 and CDR2 from the germline V gene are SEHNR and FQNEAQ (reference sequence). The CDR3 has 15 residues. V lost 4 bases to trimming and J lost 0 bases; unmatched junction nucleotides: 4. The CDR3 sequence: CASSSPGLASYEQYF. The DNA of the CDR3 is TGTGCCAGCAGCTCACCGGGACTAGCCTCCTACGAGCAGTACTTC.

This clonotype came up a few times. The chain joins TRBV6-4 to TRBJ2-1; no clear D gene. CDR1 MRHNA and CDR2 SNTAGT come from the germline V gene. The V end lost 3 bases, the J end lost 6 bases, and 15 bases lay between the germline ends. The CDR3 covers 15 residues. CDR3 protein: CASSEADPPGNEQFF. The CDR3 nucleotides are TGTGCCAGCAGTGAGGCAGACCCTCCTGGCAATGAGCAGTTCTTC.

The V and J genes are TRBV20-1 and TRBJ1-5; 8 nucleotides align to TRBD1. This CDR3 comprises 16 residues. J gave up 2 bases and V 2 bases, and 8 bases lay outside the gene matches. In germline, CDR1 is DFQATT, CDR2 SNEGSKA (reference sequence). The CDR3 is CSARKQGVMGNQPQHF. CDR3 DNA sequence: TGCAGTGCTAGAAAACAGGGGGTAATGGGCAATCAGCCCCAGCATTTT.

This clonotype was picked up a small number of times. The chain has TRBV18 and TRBJ1-4; D may be TRBD1 (5 bases). This CDR3 region has 14 residues. Trimming cost V 3 bases and J 8 bases, with 13 bases left between them. In germline, CDR1 is KGHSH, CDR2 LQKENI. The CDR3 spells CASSPGAVNEKLFF. The CDR3 bases are TGTGCCAGCTCACCTGGGGCAGTGAACGAAAAACTGTTTTTT.

The chain links TRBV20-1 to TRBJ2-1; TRBD1 or TRBD2 may be the D gene (5 bases each). The V and J ends lost 2 bases and 5 bases respectively, with 7 bases between them. The CDR3 totals 12 residues. Per germline, CDR1 DFQATT and CDR2 SNEGSKA (reference sequence). The CDR3 is CSARLGDNEQFF. CDR3 bases: TGCAGTGCTAGATTGGGGGACAATGAGCAGTTCTTC.

This clonotype showed up many times. The chain uses TRBV20-1 and TRBJ1-5; weak D call: TRBD1 (6 bases). Trimming took 2 bases from V and 4 from J, leaving 15 bases between them. The germline CDR1 and CDR2 sequences are DFQATT and SNEGSKA (reference sequence). This CDR3 has 15 amino acids. CDR3 bases: TGCAGTGCTAGAAAGCTTGGGACACTAAATCAGCCCCAGCATTTT. Its protein is CSARKLGTLNQPQHF.

This clonotype was detected ten times or more. J is TRBJ2-2 and V is TRBV10-3, with no clear D. Germline assignment: CDR1 ENHRY and CDR2 SYGVKD. Trimming took 4 bases from V and 5 from J, leaving 14 bases between them. CDR3 length: 15 residues. In DNA form, the CDR3 reads TGTGCCATCAGTGCACGAGGTTCCCCGACCGGGGAGCTGTTTTTT. Translated, it gives CAISARGSPTGELFF.

This clonotype was observed a handful of times. This chain links TRBV9 with TRBJ2-7, with D perhaps matching TRBD1 (6 bases). V was shortened by 0 bases and J by 1 base, with 8 bases between the two germline ends. The length of the CDR3 is 14 residues. The germline gives CDR1 SGDLS, CDR2 YYNGEE. CDR3: CASSVAQGSYEQYF. The DNA for the CDR3 is TGTGCCAGCAGCGTAGCACAGGGATCCTACGAGCAGTACTTC.

This clonotype was counted ten times or more. The chain is built from TRBV12-3 or TRBV12-4 and TRBJ1-2; 7 bases are shared with TRBD1. Trimming removed 4 bases from V and 5 bases from J; junction bases left unmatched: 4. The CDR3 sequence is 13 residues long. As DNA, the CDR3 is TGTGCCAGCAGTTCCGGGACAGCTTATGGCTACACCTTC. It yields the protein CASSSGTAYGYTF.

The chain recombines TRBV12-3 or TRBV12-4 with TRBJ1-1; TRBD1 might be the D (5 bases). The CDR3 loop spans 13 amino acids. V was pared by 6 bases and J by 9 bases, with 17 bases between. In DNA form, the CDR3 reads TGTGCCAGCAGAACAACCGGGACCCCAAAAGCTTTCTTT. Amino acid sequence: CASRTTGTPKAFF.

This clonotype was counted a few times. The rearrangement joins TRBV6-5 to TRBJ2-7; 7 bases are a match to TRBD2. Per the germline V gene, CDR1 is MNHEY and CDR2 is SVGAGI. The CDR3 is made up of 14 amino acids. Trimming at V came to 6 bases and at J to 6 bases, leaving 11 bases not matched to a gene. The CDR3 is CASSPAGSLSEQYF. The CDR3 DNA reads TGTGCCAGCAGCCCAGCGGGGTCACTTTCCGAGCAGTACTTC.